These 31 T cell receptor beta chains were sequenced from one sample in a study of CD8+ T cells in alopecia areata. After isolation, RNA underwent reverse transcription to generate cDNA as the sequencing template. Sequencing was performed with immunoSEQ multiplex PCR; in TCRdb, only in-frame clones are kept and a portion is missing. Sampling found about 270,000 clones, none seen once. Sorting of pooled cutaneous lymph node cells used CD4, CD8alpha, NKG2D, NKG2ACE and other markers. The sample comprised CD4+ T cells sorted from a lymph node. These receptors were obtained from a C3H/HeJ mouse with alopecia areata. The MHC haplotype of this mouse line is H2-k.

This clone was found a few times. Gene names and germline refer to mouse. The sequenced fragment ends 4 residues before the CDR3 boundary, so the rest is inferred from the germline J gene. The chain joins TRBV13-1 to TRBJ2-3; 10 bases align to TRBD2. Germline lookup yields CDR1 NSHNY and CDR2 SYGAGN. The CDR3 is 16 amino acids. V was pared by 1 base and J by 4 bases, with 6 bases of the junction left unmatched. The CDR3 sequence is CASSDPTLGGSETLYF. The CDR3 bases that were read are TGTGCCAGCAGTGATCCTACACTGGGGGGGTCAGAA.

To note about this clone: Genes and germline are mouse. The CDR3 is cut off 4 residues early in the read; its end comes from the germline J gene. The genes are TRBV13-2 and TRBJ1-2; perhaps TRBD1 as D (6 bases). V gave up 9 bases and J gave up 3 bases, with 9 bases separating them. The CDR3 consists of 11 residues. The germline V gene has CDR1 NNHNN and CDR2 SYGAGS (reference sequence). The CDR3 sequence: CANHRDSDYTF. The sequenced part of the CDR3 DNA is TGTGCCAATCACAGGGACTCC.

As to this clone: Gene names and germline refer to mouse. The sequenced fragment ends 4 residues before the CDR3 boundary, so the rest is inferred from the germline J gene. Other nucleotide sequences in the sample specify the same CDR3. V gene TRBV1 combines with J gene TRBJ2-5; TRBD2 matches at 11 bases. V lost 3 bases to trimming and J lost 1 base; unmatched junction nucleotides: 0. The CDR3 length is 15 residues. Germline CDR1 is NSQYPW and CDR2 is LRSPGD (reference sequence). The CDR3 here is CTCSAGLGDQDTQYF. The CDR3 bases that were read are TGCACCTGCAGTGCGGGACTGGGGGACCAAGAC.

With regard to this clone: Germline and genes: mouse. The read terminates 4 residues before the CDR3 end, so the remaining end is supplied by the germline J gene. This chain joins TRBV13-3 and TRBJ2-3, with D tentatively TRBD1 (7 bases). This CDR3 region has 18 residues. The ends were cut back, 0 bases at V and 0 bases at J, with 17 bases in the middle. Looked up from germline, CDR1 is NNHDY and CDR2 is SYVADS. CDR3 amino acids: CASSDARGRGGSAETLYF. CDR3 DNA (partial): TGTGCCAGCAGTGATGCAAGGGGGCGCGGAGGTAGTGCAGAA.

As regards this clone: This could be a read error, since a much larger clone is one nucleotide away. These gene names are mouse names. The CDR3 end falls 4 residues outside the read, so it is completed with the germline J gene. At the DNA level, this CDR3 is encoded by other sequences in the same sample as well. The chain employs TRBV5 and TRBJ2-5, with 8 positions matching TRBD1. CDR3 length: 14 residues. V dropped 3 bases and J dropped 2; count of bases not matched to a gene: 1. Germline CDR1 and CDR2: LGHNA and YNLKQL (reference sequence). CDR3 sequence: CASSQDRAQDTQYF. CDR3 DNA (partial): TGTGCCAGCAGCCAGGACAGGGCCCAAGAC.

Regarding this clone: Genes and germline are mouse. The read terminates 4 residues ahead of where the CDR3 ends, so the germline J gene completes it. The sample has other DNA sequences that encode this CDR3 too. The V and J genes are TRBV13-3 and TRBJ1-2; D gene uncertain. The CDR3 has 13 amino acids. V lost 5 bases to trimming and J lost 0 bases, with 8 bases between them. Germline V gene sequence: CDR1 NNHDY, CDR2 SYVADS. CDR3 DNA (partial): TGTGCCAGCAGCCCCCAAGCAAACTCC. This sequence encodes CASSPQANS. The full CDR3 is CASSPQANSDYTF.

The table lists this clone with a few counts. Gene names are mouse gene names. The read ends 4 residues shy of where the CDR3 ends; the end is completed using the germline J gene. Other DNA sequences in the sample encode the same CDR3. The V gene is TRBV13-1, the J gene TRBJ2-1, with 8 nucleotides matching TRBD1. V was pared by 5 bases and J by 1 base, with 2 bases of the junction left unmatched. This CDR3 has 14 amino acids. In germline, CDR1 is NSHNY, CDR2 SYGAGN. The CDR3 bases that were read are TGTGCCAGCAGGACAGGGGTCAACTATGCT. Translation gives CASRTGVNYA. The entire CDR3 reads CASRTGVNYAEQFF.

This clone came up a few times. All gene names here are mouse names. CDR3 sequence reads: CAWSLDWGSYEQYF. The covered CDR3 bases are TGTGCCTGGAGTCTAGACTGGGGGTCCTAT. The chain joins TRBV31 to TRBJ2-7; 9 nucleotides agree with TRBD2. The read terminates 4 residues before the CDR3 end, so the remaining end is supplied by the germline J gene. The V segment lost 0 bases and the J segment 1 base; nucleotides outside the gene matches: 1. CDR1 GKSSPN and CDR2 SITVG come from the germline V gene. This CDR3 region has 14 residues.

This clone has only a few counts. The genes and germline here are from mouse. The CDR3 loop is CASSDLLGYQDTQYF. Incomplete CDR3 DNA: TGTGCCAGCAGTGATCTACTGGGGTACCAAGAC. V gene TRBV13-1 combines with J gene TRBJ2-5, with 7 nucleotides matching TRBD2. Read sequence stops 4 residues before the CDR3 end, and the germline J gene provides the missing end. Trimming removed 1 base from V and 1 base from J; junction bases left unmatched: 3. This CDR3 has 15 amino acids. Per germline, CDR1 NSHNY and CDR2 SYGAGN.

This clone turned up a few times. Mouse germline and gene names are used. The CDR3 is cut off 4 residues early in the read; its end comes from the germline J gene. The rearrangement uses TRBV14 and TRBJ2-5; 9 bases agree with TRBD1. V shed 4 bases and J 0 bases; nucleotides not matched to a gene: 3. Germline V gene lookup returns CDR1 SGHDT and CDR2 FRDEAV. The CDR3 spans 15 residues. Here the CDR3 reads CASSRQGVNQDTQYF. Partial CDR3 DNA: TGTGCCAGCAGTCGACAGGGGGTTAACCAAGAC.

About this clone: Germline and genes here are mouse. The read terminates 4 residues ahead of where the CDR3 ends, so the germline J gene completes it. The V gene is TRBV13-1, the J gene TRBJ2-7; D is perhaps TRBD1 (5 bases). The CDR3 contains 15 residues. CDR1 is NSHNY, CDR2 SYGAGN, per germline. This CDR3 reads CASSDGREREYEQYF. The covered CDR3 bases are TGTGCCAGCAGTGATGGCAGGGAAAGAGAATAT.

This clone was observed a few times. Gene names and germline match the mouse. The read gets to within 4 residues of the CDR3 end, and the germline J gene fills in the rest. This chain uses TRBV13-2 with TRBJ2-7; D is perhaps TRBD2 (6 bases). The CDR3 spans 14 residues. The V gene's germline CDR1 is NNHNN and CDR2 SYGAGS (reference sequence). Trimming took off 0 bases at V and 0 bases at J, with 7 bases between the two ends. The sequenced part of the CDR3 DNA is TGTGCCAGCGGTGATGGGGACTACTCCTAT. Translating it yields CASGDGDYSY. The whole CDR3 reads CASGDGDYSYEQYF.

In this sample, this clone turned up a few times. These gene names are mouse names. Read sequence stops 4 residues before the CDR3 end, and the germline J gene provides the missing end. This chain links TRBV19 with TRBJ2-7; the match to TRBD2 covers 11 bases. Germline-derived CDR1 and CDR2 are FNHDT and SITEND (reference sequence). The CDR3 is 14 residues long. Germline trimming cut 6 bases from V and 2 bases from J; bases unmatched to any gene: 4. CDR3 DNA (partial): TGTGCCAGCACCCGGGACTGGGGGCCCTAT. Translated: CASTRDWGPY. The entire CDR3 protein is CASTRDWGPYEQYF.

Comments on this clone: The gene names given are mouse names. The read comes to an end 4 residues before the CDR3 does, leaving the germline J gene to fill in the end. The identical CDR3 is also encoded by other nucleotide sequences in the sample. This chain links TRBV19 with TRBJ2-3, with TRBD2 matching 9 bases. Unmatched junction bases numbered 3, after V lost 1 base and J lost 0 bases. From germline, CDR1 is FNHDT and CDR2 SITEND (reference sequence). CDR3 size: 16 residues. This chain's CDR3 is CASSIRLGGSAETLYF. The part of the CDR3 DNA that was read is TGTGCCAGCAGTATACGGCTGGGGGGGAGTGCAGAA.

In its sample, this clone was seen a few times. Mouse gene names and germline throughout. Coverage ceases 4 residues before the CDR3 finishes, and the germline J gene fills in the end. The same CDR3 can be traced to other DNA sequences in this sample. The rearrangement links TRBV19 to TRBJ1-1; TRBD1 is a possible D gene (5 bases). Per germline, CDR1 FNHDT and CDR2 SITEND (reference sequence). There are 12 residues in the CDR3. The sequenced CDR3 bases are TGTGCCAGCAGTCCTCAGGGTACA. Translation gives CASSPQGT. The CDR3 as a whole reads CASSPQGTEVFF.

Notes on this clone: Germline and genes: mouse. Read sequence stops 4 residues before the CDR3 end, and the germline J gene provides the missing end. The chain uses TRBV31 and TRBJ2-4; 7 bases map to TRBD2. The germline gives CDR1 GKSSPN, CDR2 SITVG. There are 14 residues in the CDR3. The CDR3: CAWSPTGGKNTLYF. The CDR3 bases that were read are TGTGCCTGGAGCCCGACGGGGGGGAAAAAC.

Turning to this clone: Gene names are mouse gene names. The read halts 4 residues ahead of the CDR3 end, with the missing end drawn from the germline J gene. The chain is built from TRBV5 and TRBJ2-1, with 12 bases aligning to TRBD1. The germline CDR1 and CDR2 sequences are LGHNA and YNLKQL (reference sequence). Trimming cost V 0 bases and J 3 bases; bases outside gene matches: 3. This CDR3 has 17 amino acids. The CDR3 spells CASSQEGQGARYAEQFF. The sequenced CDR3 bases are TGTGCCAGCAGCCAAGAGGGACAGGGGGCGCGCTATGCT.

This clone has a handful of counts. Gene labels here are mouse ones. The read ends 4 residues before the CDR3 terminus; that terminus is restored from the germline J gene. This chain joins TRBV19 and TRBJ2-7; D perhaps matches TRBD1 (5 bases). From germline, CDR1 is FNHDT and CDR2 SITEND (reference sequence). Trimming removed 1 base at V and 0 bases at J, with 11 bases between. CDR3 length: 15 amino acids. This chain's CDR3 is CASSIPQGNSYEQYF. The sequenced CDR3 bases are TGTGCCAGCAGTATACCGCAGGGAAACTCCTAT.

This clone was detected ten times or more. Each gene name is a mouse one. The CDR3 is cut off 4 residues early in the read; its end comes from the germline J gene. The V and J genes are TRBV17 and TRBJ2-2; TRBD2 agrees at 8 bases. CDR3 length equals 16 residues. Losses at the gene ends were 3 bases for V and 0 bases for J; bases not matched to a gene: 3. Per germline, CDR1 MNHDT and CDR2 YYDKIL. CDR3 residues: CASSSTGGSNTGQLYF. The CDR3 bases that were read are TGTGCTAGCAGTAGTACTGGGGGATCAAACACCGGG. The whole variable domain, remainder taken from reference TRBV17 and TRBJ2-2, is DTTVKQNPRYKLARVGKPVNLICSQTMNHDTMYWYQKKPNQAPKLLLFYYDKILNREADTFEKFQSSRPNNSFCSLYIGSAGLEYSAMYLCASSSTGGSNTGQLYFGEGSKLTVL.

Concerning this clone: These gene names are mouse names. The read falls 4 residues short of the CDR3 end, and the missing part is taken from the germline J gene. Within the sample, other DNA sequences also encode this same CDR3. This chain links TRBV1 with TRBJ1-2; 7 bases line up with TRBD1. Germline V gene sequence: CDR1 NSQYPW, CDR2 LRSPGD (reference sequence). CDR3 size: 14 residues. V lost 4 bases to trimming and J lost 0 bases; unmatched junction nucleotides: 2. The part of the CDR3 DNA that was read is TGCACCTGCAGTGACAGGGGAGCAAACTCC. As protein: CTCSDRGANS. The whole CDR3 reads CTCSDRGANSDYTF.

This clone has only a few counts. Mouse names are used for the genes. The read comes to an end 4 residues before the CDR3 does, leaving the germline J gene to fill in the end. V gene TRBV13-1 combines with J gene TRBJ2-1; no clear D gene. The ends were cut back, 0 bases at V and 4 bases at J, with 5 bases in the middle. In germline, CDR1 is NSHNY, CDR2 SYGAGN. The CDR3 spans 13 residues. This CDR3 reads CASSDEQYAEQFF. CDR3 bases read: TGTGCCAGCAGTGATGAACAGTATGCT.

As regards this clone: Mouse gene names apply. Coverage ceases 4 residues before the CDR3 finishes, and the germline J gene fills in the end. The J gene is TRBJ2-3, the V gene TRBV31; unclear D gene. CDR3 size: 13 residues. V was shortened by 5 bases and J by 1 base, with 10 bases between the two germline ends. Germline V gene data show CDR1 as GKSSPN and CDR2 as SITVG. Partial CDR3 DNA: TGTGCCTGGTCCTCTCTGGGTGCAGAA. This codes for CAWSSLGAE. The complete CDR3 protein is CAWSSLGAETLYF.

This clone has a handful of counts. The listed genes are named as in mouse. The CDR3 extends 4 residues past the end of the read, so its final part is completed from the germline J gene. The same CDR3 is also encoded by other DNA sequences in this sample. The rearrangement joins TRBV19 to TRBJ2-4, with 7 bases aligning to TRBD1. The ends lost 5 bases at V and 0 bases at J; junction bases unmatched: 0. The CDR3 covers 13 residues. CDR1 FNHDT and CDR2 SITEND come from the germline V gene (reference sequence). CDR3 amino acids: CASRGQSQNTLYF. CDR3 DNA, as far as it was read: TGTGCCAGCAGGGGACAGAGTCAAAAC.

As regards this clone: These gene names are mouse names. The sequence runs out 4 residues before the end of the CDR3; the remainder is reconstructed from the germline J gene. This chain connects TRBV1 to TRBJ2-3, with a tentative D call TRBD1 (5 bases). The germline gives CDR1 NSQYPW, CDR2 LRSPGD (reference sequence). This CDR3 spans 15 amino acids. V was pared by 3 bases and J by 0 bases, with 10 bases between. The DNA read from the CDR3 is TGCACCTGCAGTGCCCCCGACAGTAGTGCAGAA. It encodes CTCSAPDSSAE. The full CDR3 sequence reads CTCSAPDSSAETLYF.

This clone was picked up a small number of times. Each gene name is a mouse one. The read falls 4 residues short of the CDR3 end, and the missing part is taken from the germline J gene. The V gene is TRBV1, the J gene TRBJ2-4; 7 bases map to TRBD2. With V trimmed by 0 bases and J by 2 bases, 5 bases remained unmatched. Per germline, CDR1 NSQYPW and CDR2 LRSPGD (reference sequence). The CDR3 sequence is 16 residues long. The CDR3 sequence: CTCSADWGRIQNTLYF. The covered CDR3 bases are TGCACCTGCAGTGCAGACTGGGGGAGGATTCAAAAC. Filled out from reference TRBV1 and TRBJ2-4, the complete variable domain reads VTLLEQNPRWRLVPRGQAVNLRCILKNSQYPWMSWYQQDLQKQLQWLFTLRSPGDKEVKSLPGADYLATRVTDTELRLQVANMSQGRTLYCTCSADWGRIQNTLYFGAGTRLSVL.

A word on this clone: Gene and germline names: mouse. Read data end 4 residues before the CDR3 end; the end is taken from the germline J gene. The V call is TRBV19, the J call TRBJ2-1; the match to TRBD1 covers 8 bases. Germline trimming cut 1 base from V and 6 bases from J; bases unmatched to any gene: 6. Per germline, CDR1 FNHDT and CDR2 SITEND (reference sequence). The CDR3 is made up of 15 amino acids. Partial CDR3 DNA: TGTGCCAGCAGTATAAGGCAGGGGGCAGGTGCT. It specifies CASSIRQGAGA. The whole CDR3 reads CASSIRQGAGAEQFF.

With regard to this clone: Gene names and germline refer to mouse. Sequencing ends 4 residues short of the CDR3 end; the germline J gene provides the rest. The genes are TRBV19 and TRBJ2-1; D ambiguous. V lost 6 bases, J lost 1 base, and 8 bases lay in between. The CDR3 loop spans 13 amino acids. The germline gives CDR1 FNHDT, CDR2 SITEND (reference sequence). The CDR3 spells CASKIRNYAEQFF. The covered CDR3 bases are TGTGCCAGCAAAATCAGAAACTATGCT. The full variable domain, in which reference TRBV19 and TRBJ2-1 provide the parts outside the CDR3, is GGIITQTPKFLIGQEGQKLTLKCQQNFNHDTMYWYRQDSGKGLRLIYYSITENDLQKGDLSEGYDASREKKSSFSLTVTSAQKNEMAVFLCASKIRNYAEQFFGPGTRLTVL.

This clone was detected a few times. Gene names follow the mouse nomenclature. The read ends 4 residues early relative to the CDR3; the germline J gene fills the gap. This sample includes further DNA sequences coding for the same CDR3. The V call is TRBV1, the J call TRBJ1-1; 11 positions match TRBD1. In germline, CDR1 is NSQYPW, CDR2 LRSPGD (reference sequence). This CDR3 spans 14 amino acids. CDR3 in amino acids: CTCSAGDRGTEVFF. Partial CDR3 DNA: TGCACCTGCAGTGCAGGGGACAGGGGGACA.

A few counts support this clone. Germline and genes: mouse. The read halts 4 residues ahead of the CDR3 end, with the missing end drawn from the germline J gene. This chain joins TRBV17 and TRBJ2-5; D is possibly TRBD1 (5 bases). The V end lost 8 bases, the J end lost 3 bases, and 9 bases lay between the germline ends. Germline lookup yields CDR1 MNHDT and CDR2 YYDKIL. This CDR3 is built from 12 residues. The sequenced part of the CDR3 DNA is TGTGCTAGCCGGACAAATCAAGAC. Translation gives CASRTNQD. The whole CDR3 is CASRTNQDTQYF.

This clone was seen a handful of times. Gene and germline names: mouse. The read terminates 4 residues ahead of where the CDR3 ends, so the germline J gene completes it. This chain connects TRBV13-3 to TRBJ2-7; D perhaps matches TRBD1 (6 bases). Trimming cost V 0 bases and J 3 bases, with 10 bases left between them. The CDR3 sequence is 14 residues long. Germline-derived CDR1 and CDR2 are NNHDY and SYVADS. This chain's CDR3 is CASSDVRGNYEQYF. The DNA read from the CDR3 is TGTGCCAGCAGTGATGTGAGGGGGAACTAT.

Details on this clone: Germline and genes here are mouse. The CDR3 end falls 4 residues outside the read, so it is completed with the germline J gene. J is TRBJ1-1 and V is TRBV5, with TRBD1 matching 7 bases. The CDR3 is 18 residues long. J gave up 4 bases and V 2 bases, and 16 bases lay outside the gene matches. CDR1 and CDR2 from the germline V gene are LGHNA and YNLKQL (reference sequence). This CDR3 reads CASSQLLQTGREATEVFF. The CDR3 DNA, read in part, is TGTGCCAGCAGCCAACTCCTTCAGACAGGGAGGGAGGCCACA.